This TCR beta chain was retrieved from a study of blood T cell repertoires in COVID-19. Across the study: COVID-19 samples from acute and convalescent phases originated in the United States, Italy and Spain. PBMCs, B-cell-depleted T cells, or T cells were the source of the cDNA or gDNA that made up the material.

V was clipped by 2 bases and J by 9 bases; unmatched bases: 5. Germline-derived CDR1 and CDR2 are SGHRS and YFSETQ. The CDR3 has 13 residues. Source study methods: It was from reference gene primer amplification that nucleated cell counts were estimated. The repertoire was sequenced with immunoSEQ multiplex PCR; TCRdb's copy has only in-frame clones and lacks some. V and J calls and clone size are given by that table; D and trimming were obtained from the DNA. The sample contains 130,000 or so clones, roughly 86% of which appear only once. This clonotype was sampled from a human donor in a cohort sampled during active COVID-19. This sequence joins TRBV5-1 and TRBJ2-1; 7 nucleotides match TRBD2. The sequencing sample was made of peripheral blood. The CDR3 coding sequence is TGCGCCAGCAGCTTAGGGCCTAGCGGTGAGCAGTTCTTC. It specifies CASSLGPSGEQFF. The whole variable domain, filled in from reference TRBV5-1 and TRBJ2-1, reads KAGVTQTPRYLIKTRGQQVTLSCSPISGHRSVSWYQQTPGQGLQFLFEYFSETQRNKGNFPGRFSGRQFSNSRSEMNVSTLELGDSALYLCASSLGPSGEQFFGPGTRLTVL.